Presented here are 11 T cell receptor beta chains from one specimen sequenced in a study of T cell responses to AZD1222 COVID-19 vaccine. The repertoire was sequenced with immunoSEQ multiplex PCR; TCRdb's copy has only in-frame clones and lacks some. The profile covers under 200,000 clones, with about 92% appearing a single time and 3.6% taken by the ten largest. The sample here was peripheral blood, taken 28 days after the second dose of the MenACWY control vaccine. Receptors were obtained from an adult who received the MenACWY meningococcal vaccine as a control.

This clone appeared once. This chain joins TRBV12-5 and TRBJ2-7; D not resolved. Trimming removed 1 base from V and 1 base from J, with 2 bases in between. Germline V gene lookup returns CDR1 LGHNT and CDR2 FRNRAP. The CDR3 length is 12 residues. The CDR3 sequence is CASGLESYEQYF. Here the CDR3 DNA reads TGTGCTAGTGGTTTGGAATCCTACGAGCAGTACTTC. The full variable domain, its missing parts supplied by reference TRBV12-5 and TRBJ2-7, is DARVTQTPRHKVTEMGQEVTMRCQPILGHNTVFWYRQTMMQGLELLAYFRNRAPLDDSGMPKDRFSAEMPDATLATLKIQPSEPRDSAVYFCASGLESYEQYFGPGTRLTVT.

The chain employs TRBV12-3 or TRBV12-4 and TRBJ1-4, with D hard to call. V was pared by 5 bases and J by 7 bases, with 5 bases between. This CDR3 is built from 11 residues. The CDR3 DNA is TGTGCCAGCAGTATCTCTGAAAAACTGTTTTTT. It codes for CASSISEKLFF.

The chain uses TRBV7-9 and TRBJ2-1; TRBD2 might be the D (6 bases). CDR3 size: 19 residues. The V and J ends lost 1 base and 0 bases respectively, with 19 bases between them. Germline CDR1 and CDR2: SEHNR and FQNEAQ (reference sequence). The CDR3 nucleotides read TGTGCCAGCAGCTTAGTCCTAGCGCGGACCCCAAGCTCCTACAATGAGCAGTTCTTC. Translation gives CASSLVLARTPSSYNEQFF.

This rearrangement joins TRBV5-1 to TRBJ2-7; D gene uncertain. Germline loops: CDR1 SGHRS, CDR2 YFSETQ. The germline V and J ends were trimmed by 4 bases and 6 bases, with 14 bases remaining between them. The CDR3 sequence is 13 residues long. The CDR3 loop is CASSTDQWGEQYF. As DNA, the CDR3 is TGCGCCAGCAGCACGGACCAATGGGGCGAGCAGTACTTC.

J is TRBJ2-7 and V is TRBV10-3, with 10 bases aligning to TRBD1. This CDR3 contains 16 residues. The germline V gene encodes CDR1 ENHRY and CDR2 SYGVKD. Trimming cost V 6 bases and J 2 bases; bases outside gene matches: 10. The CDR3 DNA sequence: TGTGCCATCAGCGGTACCGGGACAGGGGAGGCCTACGAGCAGTACTTC. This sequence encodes CAISGTGTGEAYEQYF.

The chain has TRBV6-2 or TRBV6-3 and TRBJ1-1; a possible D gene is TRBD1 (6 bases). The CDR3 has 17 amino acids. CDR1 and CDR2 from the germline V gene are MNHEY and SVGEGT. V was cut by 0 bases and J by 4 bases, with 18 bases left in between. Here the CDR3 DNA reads TGTGCCAGCAGTTACTCGCGGGGCAGCGTCAGGGGCACTGAAGCTTTCTTT. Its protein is CASSYSRGSVRGTEAFF.

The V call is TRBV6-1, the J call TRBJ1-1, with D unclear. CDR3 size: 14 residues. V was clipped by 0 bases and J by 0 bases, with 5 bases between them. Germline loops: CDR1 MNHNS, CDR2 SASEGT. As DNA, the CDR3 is TGTGCCAGCAGTGAAGCTGGGCTGAACACTGAAGCTTTCTTT. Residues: CASSEAGLNTEAFF.

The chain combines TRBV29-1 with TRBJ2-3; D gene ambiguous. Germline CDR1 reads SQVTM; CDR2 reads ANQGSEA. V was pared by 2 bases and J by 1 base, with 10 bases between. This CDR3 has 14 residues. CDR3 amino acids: CSVESTRGTDTQYF. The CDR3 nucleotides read TGCAGCGTTGAATCTACTCGGGGCACAGATACGCAGTATTTT.

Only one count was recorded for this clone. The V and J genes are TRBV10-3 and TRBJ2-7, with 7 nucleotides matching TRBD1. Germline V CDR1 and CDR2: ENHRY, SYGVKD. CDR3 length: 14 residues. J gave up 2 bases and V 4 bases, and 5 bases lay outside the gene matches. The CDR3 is CAISVRQGPYEQYF. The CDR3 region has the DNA TGTGCCATCAGTGTAAGACAGGGCCCCTACGAGCAGTACTTC.

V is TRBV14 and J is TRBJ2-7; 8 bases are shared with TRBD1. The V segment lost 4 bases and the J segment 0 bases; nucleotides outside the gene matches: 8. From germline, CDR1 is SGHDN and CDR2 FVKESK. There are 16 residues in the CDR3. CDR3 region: CASSLGDRWSSYEQYF. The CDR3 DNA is TGTGCCAGCAGCCTAGGGGACAGGTGGAGCTCCTACGAGCAGTACTTC.

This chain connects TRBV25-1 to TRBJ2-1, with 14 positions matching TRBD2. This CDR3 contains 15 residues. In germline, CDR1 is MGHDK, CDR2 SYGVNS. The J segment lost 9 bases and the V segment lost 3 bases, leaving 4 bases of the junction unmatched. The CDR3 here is CASSDPGLAGVEQFF. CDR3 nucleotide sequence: TGTGCCAGCAGTGACCCGGGACTAGCGGGAGTTGAGCAGTTCTTC.